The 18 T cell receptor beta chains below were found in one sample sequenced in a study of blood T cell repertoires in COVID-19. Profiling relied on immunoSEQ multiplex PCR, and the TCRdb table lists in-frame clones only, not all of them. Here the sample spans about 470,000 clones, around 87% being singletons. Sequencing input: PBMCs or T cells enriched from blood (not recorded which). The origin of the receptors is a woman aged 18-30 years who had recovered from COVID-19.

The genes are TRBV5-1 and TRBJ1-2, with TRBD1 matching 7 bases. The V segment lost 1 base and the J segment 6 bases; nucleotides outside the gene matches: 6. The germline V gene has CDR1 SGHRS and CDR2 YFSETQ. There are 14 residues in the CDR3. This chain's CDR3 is CASSLYTGVHGYTF. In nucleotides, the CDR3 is TGCGCCAGCAGCTTGTATACAGGGGTGCATGGCTACACCTTC.

CDR3 sequence (DNA): TGTGCCAGCAGGGACATTTCAAATCAGCCCCAGCATTTT. Its protein product is CASRDISNQPQHF. The rearrangement joins TRBV6-5 to TRBJ1-5, with D perhaps matching TRBD1 (5 bases). CDR1 is MNHEY, CDR2 SVGAGI, per germline. V lost 6 bases and J 4 bases, leaving 10 bases between the germline ends. This CDR3 has 13 amino acids.

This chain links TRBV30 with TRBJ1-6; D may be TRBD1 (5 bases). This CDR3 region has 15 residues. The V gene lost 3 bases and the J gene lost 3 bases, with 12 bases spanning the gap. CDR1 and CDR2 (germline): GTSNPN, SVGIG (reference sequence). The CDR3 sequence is CAWSVDSYYNSPLHF. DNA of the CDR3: TGTGCCTGGAGCGTAGACAGCTACTATAATTCACCCCTCCACTTT.

The CDR3 here is CAWLRKGHEKLFF. CDR3 nucleotide sequence: TGTGCCTGGTTGCGGAAGGGGCATGAAAAACTGTTTTTT. The chain links TRBV30 to TRBJ1-4; possibly TRBD1 for D (5 bases). This CDR3 contains 13 residues. V lost 5 bases, J lost 6 bases, and 13 bases lay in between. Germline CDR1 reads GTSNPN; CDR2 reads SVGIG (reference sequence).

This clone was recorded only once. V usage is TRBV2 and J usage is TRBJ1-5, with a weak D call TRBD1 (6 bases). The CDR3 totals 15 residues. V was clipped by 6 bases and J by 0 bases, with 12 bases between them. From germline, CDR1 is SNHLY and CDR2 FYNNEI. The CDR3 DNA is TGTGCCAGCAGGCCTGACAGGAATAGCAATCAGCCCCAGCATTTT. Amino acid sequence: CASRPDRNSNQPQHF. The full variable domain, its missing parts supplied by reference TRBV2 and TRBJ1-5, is EPEVTQTPSHQVTQMGQEVILRCVPISNHLYFYWYRQILGQKVEFLVSFYNNEISEKSEIFDDQFSVERPDGSNFTLKIRSTKLEDSAMYFCASRPDRNSNQPQHFGDGTRLSIL.

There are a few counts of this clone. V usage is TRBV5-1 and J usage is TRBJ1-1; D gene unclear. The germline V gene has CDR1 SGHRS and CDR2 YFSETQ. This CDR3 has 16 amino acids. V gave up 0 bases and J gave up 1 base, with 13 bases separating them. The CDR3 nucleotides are TGCGCCAGCAGCTTGGGCCAAGGCCCAGGGAACACTGAAGCTTTCTTT. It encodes CASSLGQGPGNTEAFF.

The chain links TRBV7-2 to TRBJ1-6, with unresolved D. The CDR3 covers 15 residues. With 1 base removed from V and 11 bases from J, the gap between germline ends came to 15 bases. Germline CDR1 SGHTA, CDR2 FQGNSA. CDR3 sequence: CASSLEDGRHTPLHF. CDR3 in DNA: TGTGCCAGCAGCTTAGAAGATGGGAGACACACACCCCTCCACTTT.

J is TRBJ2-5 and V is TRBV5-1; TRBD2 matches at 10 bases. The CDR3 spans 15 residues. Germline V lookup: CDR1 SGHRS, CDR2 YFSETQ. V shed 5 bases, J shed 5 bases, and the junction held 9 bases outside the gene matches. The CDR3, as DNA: TGCGCCAGCAGGATTAGCGGGGGGTCCGAGGAGACCCAGTACTTC. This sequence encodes CASRISGGSEETQYF.

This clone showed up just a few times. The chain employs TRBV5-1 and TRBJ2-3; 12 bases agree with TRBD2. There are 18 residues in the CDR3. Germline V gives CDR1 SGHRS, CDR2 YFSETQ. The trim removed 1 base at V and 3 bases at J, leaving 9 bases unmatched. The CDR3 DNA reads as TGCGCCAGCAGCTTGTCTCTAGCGGGGGGGCCGGGGACAGATACGCAGTATTTT. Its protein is CASSLSLAGGPGTDTQYF. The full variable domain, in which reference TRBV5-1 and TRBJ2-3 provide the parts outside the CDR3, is KAGVTQTPRYLIKTRGQQVTLSCSPISGHRSVSWYQQTPGQGLQFLFEYFSETQRNKGNFPGRFSGRQFSNSRSEMNVSTLELGDSALYLCASSLSLAGGPGTDTQYFGPGTRLTVL.

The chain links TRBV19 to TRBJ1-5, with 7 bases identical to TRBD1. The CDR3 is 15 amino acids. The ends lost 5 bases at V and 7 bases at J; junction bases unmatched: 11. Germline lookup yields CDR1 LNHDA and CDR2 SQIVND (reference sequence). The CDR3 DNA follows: TGTGCCAGTAGTCCCACCTCAGGGGGGCCCCAGCCCCAGCATTTT. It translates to CASSPTSGGPQPQHF.

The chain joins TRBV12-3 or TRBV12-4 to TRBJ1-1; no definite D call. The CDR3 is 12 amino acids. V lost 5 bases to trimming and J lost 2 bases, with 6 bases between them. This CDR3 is CASSLSNTEAFF. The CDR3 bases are TGTGCCAGCAGTCTAAGTAACACTGAAGCTTTCTTT.

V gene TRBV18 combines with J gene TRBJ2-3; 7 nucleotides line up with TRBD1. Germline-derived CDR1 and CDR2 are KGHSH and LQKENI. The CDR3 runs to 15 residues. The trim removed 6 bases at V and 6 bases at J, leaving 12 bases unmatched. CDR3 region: CASSPKTGLLDTQYF. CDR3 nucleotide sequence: TGTGCCAGCTCCCCTAAGACAGGGTTATTGGATACGCAGTATTTT.

CDR3 amino acids: CASSLRDLGANYGYTF. DNA for the CDR3: TGTGCCAGCAGCTTACGGGATTTGGGGGCCAACTATGGCTACACCTTC. The gene calls are TRBV7-8 and TRBJ1-2; a weak D match, TRBD1 (6 bases). Trimming removed 2 bases at V and 2 bases at J, with 15 bases between. The CDR3 is made up of 16 amino acids. CDR1 SGHVS and CDR2 FQNEAQ come from the germline V gene.

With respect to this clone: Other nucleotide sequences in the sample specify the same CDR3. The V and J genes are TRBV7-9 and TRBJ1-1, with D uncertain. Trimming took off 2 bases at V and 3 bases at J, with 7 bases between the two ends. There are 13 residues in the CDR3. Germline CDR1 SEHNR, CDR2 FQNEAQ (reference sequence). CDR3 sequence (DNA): TGTGCCAGCAGCTTACTGGGAGACACTGAAGCTTTCTTT. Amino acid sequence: CASSLLGDTEAFF.

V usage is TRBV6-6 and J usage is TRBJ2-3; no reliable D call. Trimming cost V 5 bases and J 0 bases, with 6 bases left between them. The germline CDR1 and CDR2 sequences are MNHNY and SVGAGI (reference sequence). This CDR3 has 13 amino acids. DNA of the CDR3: TGTGCCAGCAGTCCTTTAAGCACAGATACGCAGTATTTT. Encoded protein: CASSPLSTDTQYF.

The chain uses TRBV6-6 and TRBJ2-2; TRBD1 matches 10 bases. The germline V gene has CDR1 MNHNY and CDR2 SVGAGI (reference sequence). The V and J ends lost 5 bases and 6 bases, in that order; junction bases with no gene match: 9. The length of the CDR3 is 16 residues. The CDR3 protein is CASSQAGTGDPGELFF. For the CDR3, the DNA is TGTGCCAGCAGTCAAGCCGGGACAGGGGACCCCGGGGAGCTGTTTTTT.

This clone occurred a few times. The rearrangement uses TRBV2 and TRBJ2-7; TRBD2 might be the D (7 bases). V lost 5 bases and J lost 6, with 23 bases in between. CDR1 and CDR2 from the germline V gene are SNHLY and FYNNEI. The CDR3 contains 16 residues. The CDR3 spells CASSPGGLLPPSEQYF. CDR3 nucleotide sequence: TGTGCCAGCAGTCCGGGGGGCCTACTACCCCCCAGCGAGCAGTACTTC.

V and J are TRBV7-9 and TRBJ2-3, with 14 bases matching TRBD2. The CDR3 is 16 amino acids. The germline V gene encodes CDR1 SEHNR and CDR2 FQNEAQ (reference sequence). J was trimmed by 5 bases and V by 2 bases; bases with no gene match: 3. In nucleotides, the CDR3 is TGTGCCAGCAGCTTATATGGGACTAGCGGGGGAGATACGCAGTATTTT. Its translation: CASSLYGTSGGDTQYF.